This T cell receptor (beta chain) stems from a study of blood T cell repertoires in COVID-19. Background on the study: Samples taken during acute and convalescent COVID-19 were collected in the United States, Italy and Spain.

This CDR3 is built from 15 residues. With 6 bases removed from V and 6 bases from J, the gap between germline ends came to 18 bases. Germline assignment: CDR1 SNHLY and CDR2 FYNNEI. Ages ranged from about 18 to 89 years, with residence in more than 20 US areas. Cohort placement rested on clinical history that participants reported themselves. In the original processing: Counts of nucleated cells, estimated from reference gene primer amplification, were obtained. Repertoires were generated with immunoSEQ multiplex PCR, while TCRdb's copy carries only in-frame clones and drops some. V and J calls and clone size come straight from that table; D and trimming were deduced from the DNA. The sample consists of about 210,000 clones, roughly 87% of them appearing once.

The chain links TRBV2 to TRBJ2-1; a weak D match, TRBD2 (5 bases). Sequenced: PBMCs or T cells enriched from blood (not recorded which). This sequence was found in a young man in a cohort exposed to, infected with or recovered from COVID-19 (not recorded which). In nucleotides, the CDR3 is TGTGCCAGCAGGGCCAGGACTCCCGCCACCAATGAGCAGTTCTTC. It translates to CASRARTPATNEQFF. Based on the CDR3 plus reference TRBV2 and TRBJ2-1, the full variable domain is EPEVTQTPSHQVTQMGQEVILRCVPISNHLYFYWYRQILGQKVEFLVSFYNNEISEKSEIFDDQFSVERPDGSNFTLKIRSTKLEDSAMYFCASRARTPATNEQFFGPGTRLTVL.